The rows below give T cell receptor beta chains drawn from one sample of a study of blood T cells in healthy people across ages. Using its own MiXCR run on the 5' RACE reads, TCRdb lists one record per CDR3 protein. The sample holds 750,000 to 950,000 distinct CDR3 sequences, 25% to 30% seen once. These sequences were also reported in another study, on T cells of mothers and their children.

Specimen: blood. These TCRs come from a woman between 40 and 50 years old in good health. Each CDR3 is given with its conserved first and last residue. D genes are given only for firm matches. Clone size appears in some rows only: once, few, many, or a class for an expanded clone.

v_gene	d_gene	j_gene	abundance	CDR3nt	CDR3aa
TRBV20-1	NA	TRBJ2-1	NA	TGCAGTGCTAGCCCGGGGGGCCCTAGCTCCTACAATGAGCAGTTCTTC	CSASPGGPSSYNEQFF
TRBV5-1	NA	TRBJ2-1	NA	TGCGCCAGCAGCTTTAGGGGTTATGAGCAGTTCTTC	CASSFRGYEQFF
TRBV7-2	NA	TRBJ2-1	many	TGTGCCAGCAGCTTAGGTCGGCCCCACTCCTACAATGAGCAGTTCTTC	CASSLGRPHSYNEQFF
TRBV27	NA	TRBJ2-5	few	TGTGCCTCCAGGACCGGGGGACGGGAGACCCAGTACTTC	CASRTGGRETQYF
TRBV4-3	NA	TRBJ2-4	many	TGCGCCAGCAGCCAAGTAAGGACTACACCGGCCCACCACATTCAGTACTTC	CASSQVRTTPAHHIQYF
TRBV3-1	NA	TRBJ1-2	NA	TGTGCCAGCAGCCAAGCAGGGTTAGCTAATGGCTACACCTTC	CASSQAGLANGYTF
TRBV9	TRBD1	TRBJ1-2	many	TGTGCCAGCAGCGCGAGAGGGGGCTACTATGGCTACACCTTC	CASSARGGYYGYTF
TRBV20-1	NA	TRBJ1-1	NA	TGCAGTGCTAGCGTTGTTCCTGAAGCTTTCTTT	CSASVVPEAFF
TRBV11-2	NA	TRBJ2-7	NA	TGTGCCAGCAGCCTTACAGGGAGCTCCTACAATGAGCAGTACTTC	CASSLTGSSYNEQYF
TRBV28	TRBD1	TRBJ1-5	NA	TGTGCCAGCAGTCCAGCCGGGACAGGGGATCAGCCCCAGCATTTT	CASSPAGTGDQPQHF
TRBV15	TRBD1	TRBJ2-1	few	TGTGCCACCAGCAGATTGGGGACAGGGGTACTTAATGAGCAGTTCTTC	CATSRLGTGVLNEQFF
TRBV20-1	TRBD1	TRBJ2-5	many	TGCAGTAGACAGGGGCAACGGGGAGAGACCCAGTACTTC	CSRQGQRGETQYF
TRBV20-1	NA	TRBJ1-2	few	TGCAGTGCTAGACCCGACAGGATCAGGAGTGGCTACACCTTC	CSARPDRIRSGYTF
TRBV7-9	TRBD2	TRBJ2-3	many	TGTGCCAGCAGCTTAGGACTAGCGGAAGCAGATACGCAGTATTTT	CASSLGLAEADTQYF
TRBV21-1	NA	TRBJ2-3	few	TGTGCCAGCAGCCGTCCGAGCGGCACAGATACGCAGTATTTT	CASSRPSGTDTQYF
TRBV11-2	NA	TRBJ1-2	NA	TGTGCCAGCAGCGCGATGACTTATGGCTACACCTTC	CASSAMTYGYTF
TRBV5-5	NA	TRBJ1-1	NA	TGTGCCAGCAGCTTGGACCTCGGGAACACTGAAGCTTTCTTT	CASSLDLGNTEAFF
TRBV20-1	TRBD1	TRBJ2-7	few	TGCAGTGCTAGAGATCAGGGGGCAAGCTCCTACGAGCAGTACTTC	CSARDQGASSYEQYF
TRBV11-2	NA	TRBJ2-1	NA	TGTGCCAGCAGCCTACTCAGCCCGGGCGTCGATGAGCAGTTCTTC	CASSLLSPGVDEQFF
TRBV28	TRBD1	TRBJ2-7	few	TGTGCCAGCAGTTCATGGGGGACAGGGGAGGGCGAGCAGTACTTC	CASSSWGTGEGEQYF
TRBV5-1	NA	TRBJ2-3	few	TGCGCCAGCAGCTTGGCGACAACTTCTAGCACAGATACGCAGTATTTT	CASSLATTSSTDTQYF
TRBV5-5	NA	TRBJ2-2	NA	TGTGCCAGCAGCGCCTACCCGCCCGGGACACCGAACACCGGGGAGCTGTTTTTT	CASSAYPPGTPNTGELFF
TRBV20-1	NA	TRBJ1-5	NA	TGCAGTGCTAGAGCCGGGAGCGGTGATCAGCCCCAGCATTTT	CSARAGSGDQPQHF
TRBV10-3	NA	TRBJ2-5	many	TGTGCCATCAGTGAGTCGGCCCTAGAATGGGAGACCCAGTACTTC	CAISESALEWETQYF
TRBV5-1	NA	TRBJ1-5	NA	TGCGCCAGCAGCTTGGGGATAGGGGCTGGCCAGCCCCAGCATTTT	CASSLGIGAGQPQHF
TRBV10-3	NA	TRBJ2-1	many	TGTGCCATCAGTGAGTCGGATCGGGGCACCAATGAGCAGTTCTTC	CAISESDRGTNEQFF
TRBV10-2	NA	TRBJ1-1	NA	TGCGCCAGCAGGGAGGACGGAATAAACACTGAAGCTTTCTTT	CASREDGINTEAFF
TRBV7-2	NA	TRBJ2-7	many	TGTGCTAGCAGCCCTAATAGGGAGACCTACGAGCAGTACTTC	CASSPNRETYEQYF
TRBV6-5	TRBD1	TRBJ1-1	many	TGTGCCAGCAGTTACGCCGGGACAGGGGCCACTGAAGCTTTCTTT	CASSYAGTGATEAFF
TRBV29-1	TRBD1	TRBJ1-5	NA	TGCAGCGTAGCAGAAGGGACAGGGTCCAATCAGCCCCAGCATTTT	CSVAEGTGSNQPQHF
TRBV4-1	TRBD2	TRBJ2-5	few	TGCGCCAGCAGCCAAGATCAGCGGGGGGGACCCGAGGTGTCCCCCGAGACCCAGTACTTC	CASSQDQRGGPEVSPETQYF
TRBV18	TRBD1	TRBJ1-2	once	TGTGCCAGCCCACTGGGACAGGGCCCTAACTATGGCTACACCTTC	CASPLGQGPNYGYTF
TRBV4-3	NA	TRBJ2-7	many	TGCGCCAGCAGCCAAGATGTCGGAGCCTACGAGCAGTACTTC	CASSQDVGAYEQYF
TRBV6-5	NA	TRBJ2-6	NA	TGTGCCAGCAGTTACCCTGGACTAAGGTCTGGGGCCAACGTCCTGACTTTC	CASSYPGLRSGANVLTF
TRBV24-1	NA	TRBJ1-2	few	TGTGCCACCAGCGATTCGGCGCAGCTTGTGGGGGGCTACACCTTC	CATSDSAQLVGGYTF
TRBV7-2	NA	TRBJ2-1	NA	TGTGCCAGCAGCCAGAGAACAGGGTCGCCCTACAATGAGCAGTTCTTC	CASSQRTGSPYNEQFF
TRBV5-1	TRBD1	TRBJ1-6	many	TGCGCCAGCAGCGCGGGACAGGGAAATTCACCCCTCCACTTT	CASSAGQGNSPLHF
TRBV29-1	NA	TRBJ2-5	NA	TGCAGCGTTGGAGCACAGAAACACAATGAGCAGTACTTC	CSVGAQKHNEQYF
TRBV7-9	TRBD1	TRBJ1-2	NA	TGTGCCAGCACTAGAACGGGACAGAATGGCTACACCTTC	CASTRTGQNGYTF
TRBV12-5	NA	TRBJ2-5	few	TGTGCTAGTGGTCCACCGGCCCACCGGTTGGGGGAGACCCAGTACTTC	CASGPPAHRLGETQYF
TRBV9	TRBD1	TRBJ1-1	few	TGTGCCAGCAGCGGGGGACAGCTGAACACTGAAGCTTTCTTT	CASSGGQLNTEAFF
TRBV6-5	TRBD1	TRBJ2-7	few	TGTGCCAGCAGACCAGGGGGCGACTACGAGCAGTACTTC	CASRPGGDYEQYF
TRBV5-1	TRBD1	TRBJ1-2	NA	TGCGCCAGCAGCACACACGCTAGACAGGGAAGGGGCTACACCTTC	CASSTHARQGRGYTF
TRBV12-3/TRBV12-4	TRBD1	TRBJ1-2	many	TGTGCCAGCAGCCTACGACAGGGGGCGGTCTATGGCTACACCTTC	CASSLRQGAVYGYTF
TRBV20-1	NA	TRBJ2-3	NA	TGCAGTGCTAGAGGTGGGGGGCCGGCAGATACGCAGTATTTT	CSARGGGPADTQYF
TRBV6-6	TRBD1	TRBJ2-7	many	TGTGCCAGCAGCATAGGGACAGGGGCCTACGAGCAGTACTTC	CASSIGTGAYEQYF
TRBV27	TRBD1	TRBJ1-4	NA	TGTGCCAGCAGCATTTGGGGGACAGGGGACAAAAAACTGTTTTTT	CASSIWGTGDKKLFF
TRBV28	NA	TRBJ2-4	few	TGTGCCAGCAGTTCACAGGCAACCTCCTACGGGCAGTACTTC	CASSSQATSYGQYF
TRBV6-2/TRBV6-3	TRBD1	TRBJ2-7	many	TGTGCCAGCACCGTACCCGGGACAGGGGGCAAATACGAGCAGTACTTC	CASTVPGTGGKYEQYF
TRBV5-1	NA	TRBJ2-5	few	TGCGCCAGCAGCTGGGGGGCTAGCCTCCAAGAGACCCAGTACTTC	CASSWGASLQETQYF
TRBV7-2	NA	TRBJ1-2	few	TGTGCCAGCAGCTTACTGGAAGGCTACACCTTC	CASSLLEGYTF
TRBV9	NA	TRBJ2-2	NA	TGTGCCAGCAGCTCCCTCTTAGCCGGGGAGCTGTTTTTT	CASSSLLAGELFF
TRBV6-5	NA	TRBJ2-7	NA	TGTGCCAGCAGTTACTCTACGGGGTTCTCGGACGAGCAGTACTTC	CASSYSTGFSDEQYF